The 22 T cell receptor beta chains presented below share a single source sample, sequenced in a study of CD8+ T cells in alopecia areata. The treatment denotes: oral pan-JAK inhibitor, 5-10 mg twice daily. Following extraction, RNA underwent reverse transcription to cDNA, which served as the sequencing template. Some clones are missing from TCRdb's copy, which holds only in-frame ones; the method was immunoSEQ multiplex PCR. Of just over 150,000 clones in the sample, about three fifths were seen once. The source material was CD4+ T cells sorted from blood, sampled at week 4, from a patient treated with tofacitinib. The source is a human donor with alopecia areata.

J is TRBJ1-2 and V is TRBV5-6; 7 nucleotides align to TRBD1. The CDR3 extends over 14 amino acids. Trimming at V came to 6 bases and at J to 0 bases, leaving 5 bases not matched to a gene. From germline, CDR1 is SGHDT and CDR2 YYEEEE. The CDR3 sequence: CASTDGTANYGYTF. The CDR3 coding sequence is TGTGCCAGCACGGATGGGACAGCTAACTATGGCTACACCTTC.

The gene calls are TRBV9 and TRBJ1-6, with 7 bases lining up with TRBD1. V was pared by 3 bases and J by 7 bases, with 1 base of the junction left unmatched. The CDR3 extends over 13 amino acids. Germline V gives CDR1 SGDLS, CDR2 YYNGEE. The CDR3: CASSEGANSPLHF. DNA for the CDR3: TGTGCCAGCAGCGAGGGGGCAAATTCACCCCTCCACTTT.

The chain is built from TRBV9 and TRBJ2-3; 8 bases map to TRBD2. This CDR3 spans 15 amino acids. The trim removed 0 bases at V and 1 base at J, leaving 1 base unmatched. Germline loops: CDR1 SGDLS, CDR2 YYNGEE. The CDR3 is CASSVVAGRTDTQYF. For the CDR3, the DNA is TGTGCCAGCAGCGTAGTAGCGGGGCGCACAGATACGCAGTATTTT.

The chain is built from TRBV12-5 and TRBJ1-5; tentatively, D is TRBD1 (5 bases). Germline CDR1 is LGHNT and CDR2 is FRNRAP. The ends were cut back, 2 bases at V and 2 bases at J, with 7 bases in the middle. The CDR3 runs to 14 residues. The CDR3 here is CASGLIGGNQPQHF. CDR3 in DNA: TGTGCTAGTGGTTTGATAGGGGGCAATCAGCCCCAGCATTTT.

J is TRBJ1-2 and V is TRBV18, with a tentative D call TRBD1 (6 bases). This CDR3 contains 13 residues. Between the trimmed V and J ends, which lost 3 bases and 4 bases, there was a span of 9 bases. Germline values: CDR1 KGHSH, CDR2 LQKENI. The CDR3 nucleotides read TGTGCCAGCTCACCGGACAGCTTCTATGGCTACACCTTC. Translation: CASSPDSFYGYTF.

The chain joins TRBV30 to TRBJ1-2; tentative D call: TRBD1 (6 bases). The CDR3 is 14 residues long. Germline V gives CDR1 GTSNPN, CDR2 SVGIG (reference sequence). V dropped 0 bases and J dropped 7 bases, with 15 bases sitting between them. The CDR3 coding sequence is TGTGCCTGGAGTGTACGGCGAACAGGGTTTGGCTACACCTTC. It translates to CAWSVRRTGFGYTF.

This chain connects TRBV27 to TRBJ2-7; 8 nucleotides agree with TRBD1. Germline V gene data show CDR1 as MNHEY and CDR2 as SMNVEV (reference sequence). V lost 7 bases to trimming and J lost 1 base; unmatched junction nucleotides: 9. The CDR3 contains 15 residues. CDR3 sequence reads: CASNIQGVPSYEQYF. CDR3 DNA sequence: TGTGCCAGCAACATACAGGGGGTTCCGTCCTACGAGCAGTACTTC.

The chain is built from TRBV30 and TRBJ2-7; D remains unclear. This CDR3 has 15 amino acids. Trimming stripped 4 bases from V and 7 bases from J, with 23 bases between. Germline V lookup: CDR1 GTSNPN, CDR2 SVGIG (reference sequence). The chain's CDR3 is CAWTNPDPRREEQYF. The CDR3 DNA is TGTGCCTGGACGAATCCGGACCCCCGTCGAGAAGAGCAGTACTTC. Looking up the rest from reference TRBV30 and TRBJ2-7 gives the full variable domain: SQTIHQWPATLVQPVGSPLSLECTVEGTSNPNLYWYRQAAGRGLQLLFYSVGIGQISSEVPQNLSASRPQDRQFILSSKKLLLSDSGFYLCAWTNPDPRREEQYFGPGTRLTVT.

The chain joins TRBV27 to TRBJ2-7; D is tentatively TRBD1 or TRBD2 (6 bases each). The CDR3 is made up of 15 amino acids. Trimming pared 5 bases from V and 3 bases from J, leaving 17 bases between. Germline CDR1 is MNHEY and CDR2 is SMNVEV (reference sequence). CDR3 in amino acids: CASSPQQGGYYEQYF. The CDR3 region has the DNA TGTGCCAGCAGTCCCCAACAGGGAGGCTACTACGAGCAGTACTTC.

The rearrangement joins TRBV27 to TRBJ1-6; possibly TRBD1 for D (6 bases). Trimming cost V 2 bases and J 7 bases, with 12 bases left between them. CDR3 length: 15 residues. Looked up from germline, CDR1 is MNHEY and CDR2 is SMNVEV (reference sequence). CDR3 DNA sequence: TGTGCCAGCAGTTTAGAATTGGGGGCCAATTCACCCCTCCACTTT. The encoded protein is CASSLELGANSPLHF.

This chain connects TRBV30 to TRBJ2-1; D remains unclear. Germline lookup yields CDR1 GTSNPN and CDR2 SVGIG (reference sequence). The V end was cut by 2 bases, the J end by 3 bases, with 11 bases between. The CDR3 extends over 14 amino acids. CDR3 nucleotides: TGTGCCTGGAGTAGATCAGCAGTCTACAATGAGCAGTTCTTC. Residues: CAWSRSAVYNEQFF.

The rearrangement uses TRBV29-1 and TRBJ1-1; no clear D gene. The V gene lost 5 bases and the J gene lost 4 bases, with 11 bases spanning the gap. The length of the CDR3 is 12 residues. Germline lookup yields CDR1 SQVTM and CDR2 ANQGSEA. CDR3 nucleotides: TGCAGCGTTATAGTCGCGGGCACTGAAGCTTTCTTT. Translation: CSVIVAGTEAFF.

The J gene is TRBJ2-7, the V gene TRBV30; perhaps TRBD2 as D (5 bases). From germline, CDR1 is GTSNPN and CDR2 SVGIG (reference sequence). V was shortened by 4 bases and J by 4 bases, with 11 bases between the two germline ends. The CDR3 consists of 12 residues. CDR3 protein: CAWNKRGYEQYF. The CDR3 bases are TGTGCCTGGAACAAACGGGGATACGAGCAGTACTTC.

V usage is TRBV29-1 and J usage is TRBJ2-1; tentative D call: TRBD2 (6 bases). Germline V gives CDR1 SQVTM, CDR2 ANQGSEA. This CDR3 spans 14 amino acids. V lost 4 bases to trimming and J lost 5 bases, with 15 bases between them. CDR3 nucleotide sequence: TGCAGCGTTGGGGGAGGATTGGGTAACAATGAGCAGTTCTTC. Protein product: CSVGGGLGNNEQFF.

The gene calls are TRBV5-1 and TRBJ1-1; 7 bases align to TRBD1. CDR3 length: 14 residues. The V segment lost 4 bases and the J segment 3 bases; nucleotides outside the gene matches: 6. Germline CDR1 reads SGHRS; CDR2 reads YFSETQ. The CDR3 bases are TGCGCCAGCAGCCCCAGGACAGGAGACACTGAAGCTTTCTTT. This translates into CASSPRTGDTEAFF.

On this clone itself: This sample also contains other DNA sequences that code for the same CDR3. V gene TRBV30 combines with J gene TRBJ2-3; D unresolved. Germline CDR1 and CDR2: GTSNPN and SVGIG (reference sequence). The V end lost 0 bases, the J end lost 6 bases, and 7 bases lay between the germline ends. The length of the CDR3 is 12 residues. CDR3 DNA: TGTGCCTGGAGTGTATCTACGGATACGCAGTATTTT. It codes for CAWSVSTDTQYF.

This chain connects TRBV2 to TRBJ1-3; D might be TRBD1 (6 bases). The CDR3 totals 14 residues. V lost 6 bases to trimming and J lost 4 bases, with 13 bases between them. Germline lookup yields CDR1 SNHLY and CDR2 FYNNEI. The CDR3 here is CASSGRDTGNTIYF. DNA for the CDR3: TGTGCCAGCAGCGGCCGGGACACCGGAAACACCATATATTTT.

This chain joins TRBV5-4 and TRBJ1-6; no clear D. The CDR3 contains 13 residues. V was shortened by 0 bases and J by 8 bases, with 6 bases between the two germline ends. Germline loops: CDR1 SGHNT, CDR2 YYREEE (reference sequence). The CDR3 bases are TGTGCCAGCAGCTTGGGTGGGGATTCACCCCTCCACTTT. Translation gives CASSLGGDSPLHF.

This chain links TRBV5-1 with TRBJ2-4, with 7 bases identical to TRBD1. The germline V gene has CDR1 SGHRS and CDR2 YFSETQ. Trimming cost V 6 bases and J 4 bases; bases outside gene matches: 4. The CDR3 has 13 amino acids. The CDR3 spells CASTDREKNIQYF. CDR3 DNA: TGCGCCAGCACAGACAGGGAGAAAAACATTCAGTACTTC.

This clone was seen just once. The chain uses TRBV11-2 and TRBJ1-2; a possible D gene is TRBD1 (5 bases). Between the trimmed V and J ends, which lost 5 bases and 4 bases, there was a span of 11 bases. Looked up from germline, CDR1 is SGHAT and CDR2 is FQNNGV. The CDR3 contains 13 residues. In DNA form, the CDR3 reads TGTGCCAGCAGCCGAGGGGTTGGCTATGGCTACACCTTC. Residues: CASSRGVGYGYTF.

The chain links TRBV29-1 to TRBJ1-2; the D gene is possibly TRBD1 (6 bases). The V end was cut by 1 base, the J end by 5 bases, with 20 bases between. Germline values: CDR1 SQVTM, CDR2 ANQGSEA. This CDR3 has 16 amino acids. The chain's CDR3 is CSVEAPYPGALYGYTF. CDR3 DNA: TGCAGCGTTGAAGCCCCCTACCCAGGGGCGCTTTATGGCTACACCTTC.

DNA for the CDR3: TGTGCCAGCAGCGGACAGGTGGGCGACGAGCAGTACTTC. Residues: CASSGQVGDEQYF. V usage is TRBV2 and J usage is TRBJ2-7; TRBD1 matches 7 bases. With 6 bases clipped from V and 5 bases from J, the junction kept 7 bases outside the gene matches. CDR3 length: 13 amino acids. Per germline, CDR1 SNHLY and CDR2 FYNNEI. Combining the CDR3 with reference TRBV2 and TRBJ2-7 gives the whole variable domain EPEVTQTPSHQVTQMGQEVILRCVPISNHLYFYWYRQILGQKVEFLVSFYNNEISEKSEIFDDQFSVERPDGSNFTLKIRSTKLEDSAMYFCASSGQVGDEQYFGPGTRLTVT.